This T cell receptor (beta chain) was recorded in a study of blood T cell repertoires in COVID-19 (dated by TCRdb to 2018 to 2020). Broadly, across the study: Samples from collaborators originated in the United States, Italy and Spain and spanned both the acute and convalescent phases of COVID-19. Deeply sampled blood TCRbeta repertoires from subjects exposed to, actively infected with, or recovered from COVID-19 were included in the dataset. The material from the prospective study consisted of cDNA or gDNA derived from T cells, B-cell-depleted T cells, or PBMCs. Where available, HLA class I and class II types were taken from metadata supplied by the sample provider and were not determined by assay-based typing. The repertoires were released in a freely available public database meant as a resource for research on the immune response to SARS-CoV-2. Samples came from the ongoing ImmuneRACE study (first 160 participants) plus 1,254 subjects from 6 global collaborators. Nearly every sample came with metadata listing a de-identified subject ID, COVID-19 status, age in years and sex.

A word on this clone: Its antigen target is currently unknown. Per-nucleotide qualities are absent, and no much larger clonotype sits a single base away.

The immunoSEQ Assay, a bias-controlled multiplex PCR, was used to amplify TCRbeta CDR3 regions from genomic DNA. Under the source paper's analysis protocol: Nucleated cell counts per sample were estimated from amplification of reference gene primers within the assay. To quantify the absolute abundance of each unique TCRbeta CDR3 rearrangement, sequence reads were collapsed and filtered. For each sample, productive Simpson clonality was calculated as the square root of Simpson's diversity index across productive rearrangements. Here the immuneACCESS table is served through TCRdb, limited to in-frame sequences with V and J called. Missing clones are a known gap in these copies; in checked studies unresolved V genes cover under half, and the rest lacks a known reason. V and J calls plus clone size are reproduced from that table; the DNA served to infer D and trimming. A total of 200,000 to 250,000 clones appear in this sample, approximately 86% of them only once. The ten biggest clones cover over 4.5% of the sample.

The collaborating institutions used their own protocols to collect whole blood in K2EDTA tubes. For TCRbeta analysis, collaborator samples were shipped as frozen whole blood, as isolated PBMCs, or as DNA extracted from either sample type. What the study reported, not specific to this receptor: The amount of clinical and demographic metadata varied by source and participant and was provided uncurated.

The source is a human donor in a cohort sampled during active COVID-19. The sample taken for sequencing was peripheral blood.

At the DNA level, the sequence is TGTGCCTACGGGACAGGGACTCAGCCCCAGCATTTT. It translates as CAYGTGTQPQHF. The chain employs TRBV28 and TRBJ1-5, with 9 central nucleotides matching TRBD1. The CDR3 sequence holds 12 residues, the cysteine and phenylalanine included. Only the CDR3 part of the read is kept: 36 bases, read in frame from the first base. The CDR1 and CDR2 encoded by the germline V gene are MDHEN and SYDVKM. Trimming removed 11 bases from V and 6 bases from J; the gene matches leave 5 bases unexplained.